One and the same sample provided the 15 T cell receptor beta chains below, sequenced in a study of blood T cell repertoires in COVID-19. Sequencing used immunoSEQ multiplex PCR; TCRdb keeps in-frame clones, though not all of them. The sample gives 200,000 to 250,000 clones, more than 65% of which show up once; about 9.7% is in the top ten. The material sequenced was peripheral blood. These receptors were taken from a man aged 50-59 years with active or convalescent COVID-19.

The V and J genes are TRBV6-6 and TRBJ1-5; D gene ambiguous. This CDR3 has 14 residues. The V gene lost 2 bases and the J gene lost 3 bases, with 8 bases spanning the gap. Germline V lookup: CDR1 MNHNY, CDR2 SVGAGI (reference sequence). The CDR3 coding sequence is TGTGCCAGCAGTTACCCGGGGAACAATCAGCCCCAGCATTTT. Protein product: CASSYPGNNQPQHF.

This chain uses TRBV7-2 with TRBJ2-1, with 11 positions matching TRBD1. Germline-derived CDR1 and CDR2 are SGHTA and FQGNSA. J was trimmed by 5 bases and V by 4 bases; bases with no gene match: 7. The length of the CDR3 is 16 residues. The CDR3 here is CASSSRGGQGDNEQFF. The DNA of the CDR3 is TGTGCCAGCAGCTCCCGGGGGGGACAGGGGGACAATGAGCAGTTCTTC.

DNA for the CDR3: TGTGCCAGCTCCAGTGGCGCCAAAAACATTCAGTACTTC. Amino acid sequence: CASSSGAKNIQYF. The rearrangement uses TRBV6-5 and TRBJ2-4; D is unclear. CDR1 is MNHEY, CDR2 SVGAGI, per germline. V gave up 8 bases and J gave up 1 base, with 9 bases separating them. This CDR3 contains 13 residues.

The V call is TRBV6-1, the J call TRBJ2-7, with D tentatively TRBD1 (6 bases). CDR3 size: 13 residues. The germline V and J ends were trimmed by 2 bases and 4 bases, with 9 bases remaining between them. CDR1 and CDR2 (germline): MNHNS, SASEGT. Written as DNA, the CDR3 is TGTGCCAGCAGTGAACCAACAGGGTACGAGCAGTACGTC. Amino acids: CASSEPTGYEQYV.

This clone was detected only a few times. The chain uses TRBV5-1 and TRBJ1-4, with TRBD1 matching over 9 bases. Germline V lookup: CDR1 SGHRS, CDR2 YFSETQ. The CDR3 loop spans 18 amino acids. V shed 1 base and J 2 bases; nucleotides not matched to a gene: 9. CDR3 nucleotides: TGCGCCAGCAGCTTGACGTCCCGGGACAGGGCCACTAATGAAAAACTGTTTTTT. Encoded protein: CASSLTSRDRATNEKLFF.

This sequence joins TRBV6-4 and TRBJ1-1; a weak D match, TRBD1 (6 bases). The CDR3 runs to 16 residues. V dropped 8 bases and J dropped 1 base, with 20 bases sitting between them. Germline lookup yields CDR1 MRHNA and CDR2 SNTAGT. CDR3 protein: CASPRGGLVANTEAFF. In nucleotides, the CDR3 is TGTGCCAGCCCCCGGGGGGGGCTTGTAGCGAACACTGAAGCTTTCTTT.

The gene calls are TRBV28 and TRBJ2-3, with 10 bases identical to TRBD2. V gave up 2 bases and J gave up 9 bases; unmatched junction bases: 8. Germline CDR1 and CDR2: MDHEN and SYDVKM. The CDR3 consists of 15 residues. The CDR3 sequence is CASSLEAGGRGTQYF. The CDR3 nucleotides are TGTGCCAGCAGTTTAGAAGCGGGGGGGCGAGGGACGCAGTATTTT.

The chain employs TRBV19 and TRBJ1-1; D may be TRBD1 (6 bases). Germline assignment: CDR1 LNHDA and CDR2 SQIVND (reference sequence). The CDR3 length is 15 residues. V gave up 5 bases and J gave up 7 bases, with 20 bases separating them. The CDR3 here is CASSLTGSGGGEAFF. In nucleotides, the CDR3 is TGTGCCAGTAGTCTCACCGGGTCGGGAGGGGGTGAAGCTTTCTTT.

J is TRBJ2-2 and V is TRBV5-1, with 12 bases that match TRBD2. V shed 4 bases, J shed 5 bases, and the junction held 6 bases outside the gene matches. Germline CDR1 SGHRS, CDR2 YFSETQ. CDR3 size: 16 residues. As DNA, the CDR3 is TGCGCCAGCAGCCTAAAACTAGCGGGGGGAACCGGGGAGCTGTTTTTT. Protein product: CASSLKLAGGTGELFF.

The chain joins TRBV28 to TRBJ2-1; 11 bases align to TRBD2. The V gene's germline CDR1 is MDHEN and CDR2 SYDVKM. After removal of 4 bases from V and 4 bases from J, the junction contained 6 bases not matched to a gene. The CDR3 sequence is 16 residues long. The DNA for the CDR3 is TGTGCCAGCAGTTCGGGACTAGCGGCGAGATACAATGAGCAGTTCTTC. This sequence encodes CASSSGLAARYNEQFF. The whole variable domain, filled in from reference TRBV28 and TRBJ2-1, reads DVKVTQSSRYLVKRTGEKVFLECVQDMDHENMFWYRQDPGLGLRLIYFSYDVKMKEKGDIPEGYSVSREKKERFSLILESASTNQTSMYLCASSSGLAARYNEQFFGPGTRLTVL.

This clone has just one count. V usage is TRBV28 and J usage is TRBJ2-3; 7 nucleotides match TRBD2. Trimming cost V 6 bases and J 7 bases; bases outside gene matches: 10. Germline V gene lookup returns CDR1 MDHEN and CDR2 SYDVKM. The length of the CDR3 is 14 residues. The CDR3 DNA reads TGTGCCAGCAGCTCCCTGGGGAGGGATCATACGCAGTATTTT. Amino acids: CASSSLGRDHTQYF.

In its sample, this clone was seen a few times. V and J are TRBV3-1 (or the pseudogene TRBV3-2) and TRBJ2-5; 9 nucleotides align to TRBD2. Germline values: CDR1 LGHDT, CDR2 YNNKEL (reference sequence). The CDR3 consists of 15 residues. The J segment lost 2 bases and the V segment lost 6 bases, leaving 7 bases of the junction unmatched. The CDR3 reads CASREQREVQETQYF. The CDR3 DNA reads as TGTGCCAGCAGAGAACAGCGGGAGGTTCAAGAGACCCAGTACTTC.

The CDR3 sequence: CASSLKYRDATIYF. CDR3 nucleotide sequence: TGTGCCAGCTCACTAAAATACAGGGACGCCACCATATATTTT. The chain joins TRBV18 to TRBJ1-3, with D possibly matching TRBD1 (6 bases). Trimming removed 4 bases at V and 9 bases at J, with 16 bases between. CDR1 is KGHSH, CDR2 LQKENI, per germline. The CDR3 sequence is 14 residues long.

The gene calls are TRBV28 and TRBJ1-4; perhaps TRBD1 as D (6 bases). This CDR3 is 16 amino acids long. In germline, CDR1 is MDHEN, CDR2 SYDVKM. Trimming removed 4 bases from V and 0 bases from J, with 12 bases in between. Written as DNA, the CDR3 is TGTGCCAGCAGTTCATCCAGGACAGCAACTAATGAAAAACTGTTTTTT. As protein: CASSSSRTATNEKLFF.

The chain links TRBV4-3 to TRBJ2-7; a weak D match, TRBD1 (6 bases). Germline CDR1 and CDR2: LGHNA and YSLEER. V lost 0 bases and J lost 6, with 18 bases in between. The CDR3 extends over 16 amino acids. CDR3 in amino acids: CASSQEAVRQAPEQYF. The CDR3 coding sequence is TGCGCCAGCAGCCAAGAGGCGGTTAGACAGGCCCCCGAGCAGTACTTC.